Included here is one T cell receptor (beta chain) sequence, with context. The primer mix had 60 Vbeta and 13 Jbeta primers. The data were produced by immunoSEQ multiplex PCR, yet TCRdb's version contains in-frame clones alone and is incomplete. This repertoire shows tens of thousands of clones, just under 80% found once; its top ten account for roughly 3.8%. This sample is part of a study of cytomegalovirus exposure and HLA in healthy donors. Looked up from germline, CDR1 is SGHVS and CDR2 is FQNEAQ. This CDR3 region has 14 residues. The germline V and J ends were trimmed by 5 bases and 4 bases, with 11 bases remaining between them.

The specimen sequenced was PBMCs. The rearrangement links TRBV7-8 to TRBJ2-2; perhaps TRBD2 as D (5 bases). The sequence was collected from a woman between 40 and 50 years old in good health and CMV-seronegative. CDR3 amino acids: CASSPGLLTGELFF. The CDR3 nucleotides read TGTGCCAGCAGCCCAGGACTCCTCACCGGGGAGCTGTTTTTT. Full variable domain (missing parts from reference TRBV7-8 and TRBJ2-2): GAGVSQSPRYKVAKRGQDVALRCDPISGHVSLFWYQQALGQGPEFLTYFQNEAQLDKSGLPSDRFFAERPEGSVSTLKIQRTQQEDSAVYLCASSPGLLTGELFFGEGSRLTVL.